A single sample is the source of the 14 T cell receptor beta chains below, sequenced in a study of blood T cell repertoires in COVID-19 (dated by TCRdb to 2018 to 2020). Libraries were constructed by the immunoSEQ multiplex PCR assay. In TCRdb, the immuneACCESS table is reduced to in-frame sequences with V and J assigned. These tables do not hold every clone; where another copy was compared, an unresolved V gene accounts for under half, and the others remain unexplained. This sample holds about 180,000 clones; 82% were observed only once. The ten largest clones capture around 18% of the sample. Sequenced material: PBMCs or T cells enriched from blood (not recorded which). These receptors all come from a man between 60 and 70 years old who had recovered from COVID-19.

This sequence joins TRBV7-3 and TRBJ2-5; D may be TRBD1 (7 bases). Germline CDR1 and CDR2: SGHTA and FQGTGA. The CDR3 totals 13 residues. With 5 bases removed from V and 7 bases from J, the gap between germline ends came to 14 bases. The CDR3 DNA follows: TGTGCCAGCAGCGCACAGGGGCGGGGGACCCAGTACTTC. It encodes CASSAQGRGTQYF.

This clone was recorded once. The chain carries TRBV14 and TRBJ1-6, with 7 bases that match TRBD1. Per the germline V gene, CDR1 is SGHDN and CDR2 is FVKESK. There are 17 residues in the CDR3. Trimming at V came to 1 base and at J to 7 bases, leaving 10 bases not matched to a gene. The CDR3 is CASSQARTGIQNSPLHF. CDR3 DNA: TGTGCCAGCAGCCAAGCTAGGACAGGCATTCAAAATTCACCCCTCCACTTT.

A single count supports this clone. The CDR3 region is CASSATGGATDTQYF. In DNA form, the CDR3 reads TGCGCCAGCAGCGCGACAGGGGGCGCCACAGATACGCAGTATTTT. The rearrangement joins TRBV5-1 to TRBJ2-3; 10 bases are a match to TRBD1. CDR1 is SGHRS and CDR2 is YFSETQ in the germline V gene. This CDR3 contains 15 residues. V was pared by 4 bases and J by 2 bases, with 4 bases of the junction left unmatched.

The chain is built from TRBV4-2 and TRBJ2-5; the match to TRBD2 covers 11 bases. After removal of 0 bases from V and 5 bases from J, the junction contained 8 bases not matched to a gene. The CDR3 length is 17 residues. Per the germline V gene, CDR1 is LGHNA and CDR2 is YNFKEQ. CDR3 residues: CASSQDVAGGLDETQYF. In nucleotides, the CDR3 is TGTGCCAGCAGCCAAGACGTAGCGGGAGGGCTTGACGAGACCCAGTACTTC.

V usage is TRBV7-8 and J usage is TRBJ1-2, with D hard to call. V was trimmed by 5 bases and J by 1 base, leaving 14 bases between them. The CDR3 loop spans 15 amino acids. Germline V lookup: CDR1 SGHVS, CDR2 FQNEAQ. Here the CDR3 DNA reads TGTGCCAGCAGCCCGACACCGCCTAATAACTATGGCTACACCTTC. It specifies CASSPTPPNNYGYTF.

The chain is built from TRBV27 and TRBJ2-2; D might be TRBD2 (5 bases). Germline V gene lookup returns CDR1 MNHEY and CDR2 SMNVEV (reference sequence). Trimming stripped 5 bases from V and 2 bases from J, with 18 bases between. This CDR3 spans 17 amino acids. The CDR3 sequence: CASSEQPVGINTGELFF. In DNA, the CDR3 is TGTGCCAGCAGTGAGCAGCCGGTCGGGATAAACACCGGGGAGCTGTTTTTT.

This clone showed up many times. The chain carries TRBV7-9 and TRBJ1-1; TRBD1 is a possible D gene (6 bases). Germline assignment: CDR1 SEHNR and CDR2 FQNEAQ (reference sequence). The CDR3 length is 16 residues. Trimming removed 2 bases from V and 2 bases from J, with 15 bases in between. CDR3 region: CASSLLGTGPNTEAFF. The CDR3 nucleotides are TGTGCCAGCAGCTTACTCGGCACAGGGCCAAACACTGAAGCTTTCTTT.

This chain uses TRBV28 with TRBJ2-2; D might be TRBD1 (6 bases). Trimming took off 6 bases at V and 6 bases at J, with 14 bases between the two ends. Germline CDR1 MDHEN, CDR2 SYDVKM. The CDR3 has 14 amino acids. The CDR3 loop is CASRTTGLAGELFF. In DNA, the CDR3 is TGTGCCAGCAGAACAACAGGGCTGGCCGGGGAGCTGTTTTTT. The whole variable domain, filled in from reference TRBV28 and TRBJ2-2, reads DVKVTQSSRYLVKRTGEKVFLECVQDMDHENMFWYRQDPGLGLRLIYFSYDVKMKEKGDIPEGYSVSREKKERFSLILESASTNQTSMYLCASRTTGLAGELFFGEGSRLTVL.

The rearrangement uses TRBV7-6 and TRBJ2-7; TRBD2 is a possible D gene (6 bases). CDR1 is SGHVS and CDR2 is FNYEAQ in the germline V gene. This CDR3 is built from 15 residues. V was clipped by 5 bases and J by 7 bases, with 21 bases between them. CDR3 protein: CASSPLAAGTGEQYF. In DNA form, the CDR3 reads TGTGCCAGCAGCCCGCTGGCCGCCGGGACTGGTGAGCAGTACTTC.

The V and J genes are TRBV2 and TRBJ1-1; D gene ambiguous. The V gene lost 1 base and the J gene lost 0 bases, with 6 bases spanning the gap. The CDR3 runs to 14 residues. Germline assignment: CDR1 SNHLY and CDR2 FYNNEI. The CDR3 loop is CASSEELLNTEAFF. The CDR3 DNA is TGTGCCAGCAGTGAAGAACTGCTGAACACTGAAGCTTTCTTT.

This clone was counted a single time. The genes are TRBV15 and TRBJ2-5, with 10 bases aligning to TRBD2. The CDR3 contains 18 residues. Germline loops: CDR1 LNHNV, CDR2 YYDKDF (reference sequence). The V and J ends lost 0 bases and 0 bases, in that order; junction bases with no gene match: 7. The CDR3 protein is CATSRDVLAGTYQETQYF. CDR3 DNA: TGTGCCACCAGCAGAGATGTACTAGCGGGGACGTACCAAGAGACCCAGTACTTC.

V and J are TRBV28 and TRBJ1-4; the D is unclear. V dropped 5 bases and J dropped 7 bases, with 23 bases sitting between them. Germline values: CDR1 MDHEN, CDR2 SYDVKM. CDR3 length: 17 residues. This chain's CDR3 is CASSQFPLGEPFEKLFF. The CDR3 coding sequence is TGTGCCAGCAGTCAATTCCCTCTCGGGGAGCCTTTTGAAAAACTGTTTTTT.

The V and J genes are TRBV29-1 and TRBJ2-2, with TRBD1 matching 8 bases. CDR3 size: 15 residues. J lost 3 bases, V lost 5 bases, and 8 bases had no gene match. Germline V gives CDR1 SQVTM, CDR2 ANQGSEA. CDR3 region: CSVRVDRGHTGELFF. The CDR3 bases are TGCAGCGTTCGGGTCGACAGGGGACACACCGGGGAGCTGTTTTTT.

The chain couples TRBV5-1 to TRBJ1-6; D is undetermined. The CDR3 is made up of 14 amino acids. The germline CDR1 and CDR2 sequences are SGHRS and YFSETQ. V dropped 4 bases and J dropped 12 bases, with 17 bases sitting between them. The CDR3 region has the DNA TGCGCCAGCAGCCCCACATACTTCACAGAACCCCTCCACTTT. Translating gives CASSPTYFTEPLHF.